Listed below are T cell receptor beta chains from one sample, sequenced in a study of T cell changes during pregnancy in multiple sclerosis. Assay: immunoSEQ multiplex PCR; the TCRdb copy retains only in-frame clones and omits some. The data hold 25,000 to 35,000 clones, with 80% to 90% observed a single time. This specimen consisted of CD8+ T cells from peripheral blood mononuclear cells, obtained in the second trimester of pregnancy. The receptors derive from a female donor with multiple sclerosis, enrolled in a pregnancy study. The CDR3 runs from the conserved cysteine through the conserved F or W. Fields, in order: V gene, D gene, clone size, J gene, CDR3 protein, CDR3 DNA. A D gene is named only where the DNA matches it firmly. Clone size is shown for a subset of rows, as once, few, many or a class of expanded clone.

TRBV19	.	.	TRBJ1-1	CASSRGGNTEAFF	TGTGCCAGTAGTAGGGGAGGGAACACTGAAGCTTTCTTT
TRBV28	.	.	TRBJ2-1	CASSSPPGSYNEQFF	TGTGCCAGCAGTTCCCCCCCGGGGTCCTACAATGAGCAGTTCTTC
TRBV4-1	.	once	TRBJ2-1	CASSQMQGSYNEQFF	TGCGCCAGCAGCCAAATGCAGGGCTCCTACAATGAGCAGTTCTTC
TRBV29-1	TRBD2	.	TRBJ2-3	CSVEDLLAGTTDTQYF	TGCAGCGTTGAAGACCTACTAGCGGGGACCACAGATACGCAGTATTTT
TRBV9	.	.	TRBJ2-7	CASSLGGDSYEQYF	TGTGCCAGCAGCCTCGGGGGGGACAGCTACGAGCAGTACTTC
TRBV27	.	.	TRBJ1-1	CASSLRGSNTEAFF	TGTGCCAGCAGTTTACGGGGTTCGAACACTGAAGCTTTCTTT
TRBV27	.	few	TRBJ1-2	CASSPSEGPLNYGYTF	TGTGCCAGCAGTCCCTCGGAGGGGCCACTTAACTATGGCTACACCTTC
TRBV19	TRBD2	.	TRBJ2-1	CASSIESGGRANEQFF	TGTGCCAGTAGTATAGAATCCGGCGGGAGGGCCAATGAGCAGTTCTTC
TRBV19	TRBD1	.	TRBJ2-1	CASSPWDRDNEQFF	TGTGCCAGTAGTCCCTGGGACAGGGACAATGAGCAGTTCTTC
TRBV6-5	.	.	TRBJ2-2	CASSVLDSGELFF	TGTGCCAGCAGTGTGTTAGACTCCGGGGAGCTGTTTTTT
TRBV5-1	TRBD2	.	TRBJ2-1	CASSLVPSSGAGQFF	TGCGCCAGCAGCTTGGTCCCTAGTAGCGGGGCCGGGCAGTTCTTC
TRBV4-3	.	.	TRBJ1-1	CASSQVLIGTQNTEAFF	TGCGCCAGCAGCCAAGTATTAATAGGGACACAGAACACTGAAGCTTTCTTT
TRBV16	.	.	TRBJ1-2	CASSQRQTLNYGYTF	TGTGCCAGCAGCCAAAGACAGACGCTTAACTATGGCTACACCTTC
TRBV5-1	.	.	TRBJ2-7	CASSLGQGSYEQYF	TGCGCCAGCAGCTTGGGGCAGGGGAGCTACGAGCAGTACTTC
TRBV27	TRBD2	.	TRBJ2-3	CASSPREVVVERTDTQYF	TGTGCCAGCAGTCCCCGGGAGGTGGTGGTAGAGCGCACAGATACGCAGTATTTT
TRBV27	TRBD1	.	TRBJ1-3	CASSSLNSDRGLGNTIYF	TGTGCCAGCAGTTCTCTCAATTCTGACAGGGGGCTAGGAAACACCATATATTTT
TRBV11-2	.	.	TRBJ1-2	CASSLDDRQENYGYTF	TGTGCCAGCAGCTTAGATGACAGACAGGAGAACTATGGCTACACCTTC
TRBV14	.	.	TRBJ2-1	CASREYNEQFF	TGTGCCAGCCGAGAATACAATGAGCAGTTCTTC
TRBV9	.	.	TRBJ2-1	CASSGRRGDNEQFF	TGTGCCAGCAGCGGTCGGCGGGGAGACAATGAGCAGTTCTTC
TRBV6-5	TRBD1	.	TRBJ2-1	CASGDSVYNEQFF	TGTGCCAGCGGGGACAGCGTCTACAATGAGCAGTTCTTC
TRBV18	.	.	TRBJ2-1	CASSPDGALTEIHSYNEQFF	TGTGCCAGCTCACCAGATGGGGCCCTTACCGAGATCCATTCCTACAATGAGCAGTTCTTC
TRBV10-3	TRBD2	.	TRBJ2-2	CAISEPSGGLNTGELFF	TGTGCCATCAGTGAGCCTAGCGGGGGTCTGAACACCGGGGAGCTGTTTTTT
TRBV19	TRBD1	.	TRBJ1-1	CASSSLGQGPTEAFF	TGTGCCAGTAGTAGTCTCGGACAGGGCCCCACTGAAGCTTTCTTT
TRBV5-1	TRBD2	.	TRBJ2-7	CASSWGLAGGYEQYF	TGCGCCAGCAGCTGGGGACTAGCGGGTGGGTACGAGCAGTACTTC
TRBV4-1	.	.	TRBJ1-3	CASSQGSRAYGNTIYF	TGCGCCAGCAGCCAAGGAAGCAGGGCATATGGAAACACCATATATTTT
TRBV27	.	.	TRBJ2-2	CASSGETENTGELFF	TGTGCCAGCTCCGGCGAGACAGAAAACACCGGGGAGCTGTTTTTT
TRBV5-1	.	.	TRBJ1-2	CASSLAWWDKDSHYGYTF	TGCGCCAGCAGCTTGGCCTGGTGGGACAAGGACTCACACTATGGCTACACCTTC
TRBV30	.	.	TRBJ2-7	CARPLRAEQYF	TGTGCCCGCCCCTTGAGGGCCGAGCAGTACTTC
TRBV7-6	TRBD1	.	TRBJ2-7	CASSTGRDSDYEQYF	TGTGCCAGCAGCACCGGCCGGGACAGCGACTACGAGCAGTACTTC
TRBV10-1	TRBD1	.	TRBJ1-5	CASRSGGHYSNQPQHF	TGCGCCAGCAGGTCAGGGGGACACTATAGCAATCAGCCCCAGCATTTT
TRBV7-9	TRBD1	.	TRBJ2-2	CASSFLLLGQGIGELFF	TGTGCCAGCAGCTTCCTCCTTTTGGGACAGGGGATCGGGGAGCTGTTTTTT
TRBV5-6	.	few	TRBJ1-6	CASTGDGNSPLHF	TGTGCCAGCACAGGGGATGGAAATTCACCCCTCCACTTT
TRBV11-3	.	.	TRBJ1-1	CASRGRGDKATEAFF	TGTGCCAGCAGGGGGAGAGGGGACAAAGCCACTGAAGCTTTCTTT
TRBV29-1	TRBD1	.	TRBJ2-2	CSVMTGETGELFF	TGCAGCGTAATGACAGGGGAAACCGGGGAGCTGTTTTTT
TRBV6-6	.	.	TRBJ1-3	CASSYLSGNTIYF	TGTGCCAGCAGTTACCTCTCTGGAAACACCATATATTTT
TRBV5-1	.	.	TRBJ1-1	CASSFGQGGNTEAFF	TGCGCCAGCAGCTTCGGGCAGGGAGGGAACACTGAAGCTTTCTTT
TRBV6-4	.	.	TRBJ2-1	CASSPTDRLEQFF	TGTGCCAGCAGTCCTACCGATCGACTAGAGCAGTTCTTC
TRBV7-6	.	.	TRBJ1-1	CASSLVGSFGGILRDTEAFF	TGTGCCAGCAGCTTAGTTGGGTCCTTCGGAGGTATACTTAGGGACACTGAAGCTTTCTTT
TRBV5-1	.	.	TRBJ2-7	CASSLARSGLYEQYF	TGCGCCAGCAGCTTGGCGAGGAGCGGGCTCTACGAGCAGTACTTC
TRBV6-6	TRBD1	.	TRBJ1-2	CASRDRGLNYGYTF	TGTGCCAGCAGGGACAGGGGGCTCAACTATGGCTACACCTTC
TRBV7-2	TRBD2	.	TRBJ2-1	CASSALAGGYNEQFF	TGTGCCAGCAGCGCCCTAGCGGGGGGTTACAATGAGCAGTTCTTC
TRBV12-5	.	.	TRBJ2-5	CASGLWTFSETQYF	TGTGCTAGTGGTTTGTGGACATTTTCAGAGACCCAGTACTTC